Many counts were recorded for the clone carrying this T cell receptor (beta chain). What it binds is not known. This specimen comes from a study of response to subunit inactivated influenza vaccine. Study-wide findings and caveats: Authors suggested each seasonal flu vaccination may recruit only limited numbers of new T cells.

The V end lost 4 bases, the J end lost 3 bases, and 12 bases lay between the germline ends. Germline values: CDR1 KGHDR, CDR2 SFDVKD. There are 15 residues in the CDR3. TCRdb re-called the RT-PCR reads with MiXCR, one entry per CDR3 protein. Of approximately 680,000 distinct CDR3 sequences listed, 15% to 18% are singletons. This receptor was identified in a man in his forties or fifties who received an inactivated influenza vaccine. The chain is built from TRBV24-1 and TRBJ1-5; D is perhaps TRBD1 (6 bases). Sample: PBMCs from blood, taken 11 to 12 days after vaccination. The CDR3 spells CATSEGGQFNQPQHF. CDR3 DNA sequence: TGTGCCACCAGTGAGGGGGGACAATTCAATCAGCCCCAGCATTTT.